This T cell receptor beta chain stems from a study of blood T cell repertoires in COVID-19. Profiling relied on immunoSEQ multiplex PCR, and the TCRdb table lists in-frame clones only, not all of them. The sample contains about 320,000 clones, approximately 85% of which appear only once. The CDR3 runs to 15 residues. V was cut by 6 bases and J by 3 bases, with 12 bases left in between. From germline, CDR1 is SNHLY and CDR2 FYNNEI. The TCR originated in a human donor in a cohort sampled during active COVID-19. The gene calls are TRBV2 and TRBJ2-6, with D possibly TRBD1 on 6 matching bases. Sequencing was performed on peripheral blood. CDR3 sequence: CASRITGFGANVLTF. CDR3 in DNA: TGTGCCAGCAGGATAACAGGGTTTGGGGCCAACGTCCTGACTTTC.